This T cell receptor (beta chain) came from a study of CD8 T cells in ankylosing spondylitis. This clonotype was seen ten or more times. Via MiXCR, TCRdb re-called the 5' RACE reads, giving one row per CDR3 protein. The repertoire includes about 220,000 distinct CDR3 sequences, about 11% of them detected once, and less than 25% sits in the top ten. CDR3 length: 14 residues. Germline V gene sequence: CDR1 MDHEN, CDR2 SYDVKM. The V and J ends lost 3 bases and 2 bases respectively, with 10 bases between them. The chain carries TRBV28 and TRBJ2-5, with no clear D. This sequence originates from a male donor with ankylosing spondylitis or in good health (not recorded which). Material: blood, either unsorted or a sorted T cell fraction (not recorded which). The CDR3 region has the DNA TGTGCCAGCAGTTTTTGGAGCGAACAAGAGACCCAGTACTTC. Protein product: CASSFWSEQETQYF.